The clone carrying this TCR beta chain was picked up many times. What it binds is unknown. CDR1 SQVTM and CDR2 ANQGSEA come from the germline V gene. J lost 7 bases, V lost 6 bases, and 4 bases had no gene match. The length of the CDR3 is 12 residues. The sample belongs to a study of identical twins. Findings and caveats of the study: Researchers caution that invariant MAIT and iNKT cells could partly confound zero-insertion analyses. Out-of-frame sharing of TCR alpha in monozygotic twins was underestimated by models. Excess low generation probability was seen in twin-shared out-of-frame alpha sequences.

Via MiXCR, TCRdb re-called the 5' RACE reads, giving one row per CDR3 protein. Of around 240,000 distinct CDR3 sequences in the sample, about 7% were seen once. This sample also appeared in a second study, on yellow fever vaccine responses in identical twins. That paper states: Twins reportedly showed a vaccine T cell response that seemed partly convergent and partly personalized.

The TCR sequence derives from a woman between 18 and 29 years old in good health. The chain couples TRBV29-1 to TRBJ2-1; 9 nucleotides agree with TRBD1. The sequenced material came from memory (CD45RO+) T cells sorted from blood. The CDR3 protein is CSVQQGANEQFF. The CDR3, as DNA: TGCAGCGTCCAACAGGGGGCAAATGAGCAGTTCTTC.